This T cell receptor (beta chain) stems from a study of identical twins. Each donor was a healthy Caucasian. Study outcomes and limitations: There were fewer insertions in abundant cord blood beta clonotypes, but memory repertoires showed no such pattern. Zero-insertion analyses were open to partial confounding by invariant MAIT and iNKT cells.

To note about this clonotype: Its antigen remains unidentified.

Via MiXCR, TCRdb re-called the 5' RACE reads, giving one row per CDR3 protein. The repertoire holds roughly 260,000 distinct CDR3 sequences, about 14% seen once, with 7% to 9% in the top ten. The V end was cut by 3 bases, the J end by 0 bases, with 10 bases between. The CDR3 covers 16 residues. Germline CDR1 and CDR2: SGHTS and YDEGEE. The J gene is TRBJ2-6, the V gene TRBV5-8, with D tentatively TRBD1 (6 bases). The TCR was taken from a young woman in good health. Specimen: memory (CD45RO+) T cells sorted from blood. The CDR3 protein is CASSWYRASGANVLTF. In DNA, the CDR3 is TGTGCCAGCAGCTGGTACAGGGCCTCTGGGGCCAACGTCCTGACTTTC.